This T cell receptor beta chain is from a study of tumor-infiltrating lymphocytes in oesophageal squamous cell carcinoma (dated by TCRdb to 2016 to 2017). CDR1 is given as SGHVS and CDR2 as FQNEAQ, both from the germline V gene. The CDR3 spans 14 residues, from the cysteine through the phenylalanine. The read is trimmed to its CDR3 DNA, 42 bases read in frame from base 1. On this clonotype itself: The antigen it recognizes is unknown. No base qualities exist here, and no much larger clone lies one base off it.

The library was built by means of PCR. For sequencing, an Illumina HiSeq 2000 was employed. TCRdb cleaned the public reads at Q25 with fastp, built clones with MiXCR and kept in-frame beta chains. Each entry is one CDR3 protein sequence, shown with its most common DNA and genes. The sample records 15,000 to 20,000 distinct CDR3 sequences, about 40% of which are singletons. 25% to 35% of the sample is in the top ten clones. The chain joins TRBV7-8 to TRBJ2-1, and 7 bases in between align with TRBD1. Gene TRBJ2-7 matches the end of the DNA better, so the J call may be wrong. Sequencing was carried out using esophageal tumor tissue. This clonotype was sampled from a male donor with esophageal squamous cell carcinoma. CDR3 region: CASSSTGSPYEQYF. The sequenced DNA is TGTGCCAGCAGCTCGACAGGGAGTCCCTACGAGCAGTACTTC.